This TCR beta chain was captured in a study of cytomegalovirus exposure and HLA in healthy donors. With 60 Vbeta and 13 Jbeta primers, the PCR was carried out. Some clones are missing from TCRdb's copy, which holds only in-frame ones; the method was immunoSEQ multiplex PCR. Of 110,000 to 150,000 clones in the sample, about 8.9% are singletons; the top ten hold 1.8%. With 5 bases removed from V and 15 bases from J, the gap between germline ends came to 30 bases. Germline V gives CDR1 SGHTA, CDR2 FQGNSA. The CDR3 consists of 16 residues. This clone has only a few counts. This clonotype originated in a man aged 50 to 60 in good health and CMV-seronegative. Material for sequencing was PBMCs. The chain combines TRBV7-2 with TRBJ2-3; possibly TRBD2 for D (8 bases). The CDR3 loop is CASSEPGLEGAKGSYF. CDR3 in DNA: TGTGCCAGCAGCGAACCGGGACTAGAGGGGGCGAAGGGAAGTTATTTT.